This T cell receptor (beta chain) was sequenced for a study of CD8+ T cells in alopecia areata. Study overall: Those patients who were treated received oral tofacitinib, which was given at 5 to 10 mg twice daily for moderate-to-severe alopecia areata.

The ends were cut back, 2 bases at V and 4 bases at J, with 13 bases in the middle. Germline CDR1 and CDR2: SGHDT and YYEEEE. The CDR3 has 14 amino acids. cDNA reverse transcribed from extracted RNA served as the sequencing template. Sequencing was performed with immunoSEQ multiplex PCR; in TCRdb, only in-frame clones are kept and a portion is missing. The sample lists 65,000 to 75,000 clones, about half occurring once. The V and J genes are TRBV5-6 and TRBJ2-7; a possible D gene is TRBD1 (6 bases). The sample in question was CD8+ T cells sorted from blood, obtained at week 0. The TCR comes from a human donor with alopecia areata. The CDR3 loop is CASSFSGVHYEQYF. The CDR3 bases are TGTGCCAGCAGCTTCTCAGGGGTGCATTACGAGCAGTACTTC.